A single sample gave rise to the 29 T cell receptor beta chains below, sequenced in a study of cytomegalovirus exposure and HLA in healthy donors. Vbeta (60) and Jbeta (13) primers were used in the PCR. The data were produced by immunoSEQ multiplex PCR, yet TCRdb's version contains in-frame clones alone and is incomplete. The top ten clones hold 0.69% of a sample with under 200,000 clones, 65% to 80% of them seen once. Source material: PBMCs. Receptors were obtained from a woman between 40 and 50 years old in good health and CMV-seronegative.

The V call is TRBV11-2, the J call TRBJ2-7, with TRBD1 as a possible D gene (5 bases). CDR3 size: 13 residues. Germline-derived CDR1 and CDR2 are SGHAT and FQNNGV. Trimming took 6 bases from V and 3 from J, leaving 12 bases between them. The CDR3 bases are TGTGCCAGCAGTTTGGACAAGTTCTACGAGCAGTACTTC. The encoded protein is CASSLDKFYEQYF.

The CDR3 region is CASSYRLAGSYEQYF. The CDR3 DNA reads TGTGCCAGCAGTTACAGACTAGCGGGCTCCTACGAGCAGTACTTC. V is TRBV6-6 and J is TRBJ2-7, with 10 bases identical to TRBD2. The CDR3 runs 15 residues. Trimming removed 2 bases from V and 0 bases from J; junction bases left unmatched: 1. The germline V gene has CDR1 MNHNY and CDR2 SVGAGI (reference sequence).

This chain joins TRBV30 and TRBJ2-1; TRBD1 aligns across 10 bases. There are 13 residues in the CDR3. Trimming took 2 bases from V and 7 from J; bases not matched to a gene: 2. Germline V CDR1 and CDR2: GTSNPN, SVGIG (reference sequence). The CDR3 DNA follows: TGTGCCTGGAGTTGGGGACAGGGGAATGAGCAGTTCTTC. The encoded protein is CAWSWGQGNEQFF.

This clone was detected only once. The chain joins TRBV29-1 to TRBJ2-5; 9 positions match TRBD1. V was clipped by 7 bases and J by 4 bases; unmatched bases: 13. The CDR3 length is 15 residues. Looked up from germline, CDR1 is SQVTM and CDR2 is ANQGSEA. The CDR3: CSAQGASPRGETQYF. In nucleotides, the CDR3 is TGCAGCGCACAGGGGGCGTCCCCCCGGGGAGAGACCCAGTACTTC.

The chain links TRBV9 to TRBJ1-1; 7 bases are shared with TRBD1. Unmatched junction bases numbered 7, after V lost 4 bases and J lost 1 base. This CDR3 is 15 amino acids long. Germline assignment: CDR1 SGDLS and CDR2 YYNGEE. In DNA form, the CDR3 reads TGTGCCAGCAGCTTACGACAGGGCGAGAACACTGAAGCTTTCTTT. Protein: CASSLRQGENTEAFF.

In this sample, this clone turned up once. The DNA for the CDR3 is TGTGCCAGCAGCTTGAGCCTCAACACTGAAGCTTTCTTT. Protein: CASSLSLNTEAFF. The chain is built from TRBV5-6 and TRBJ1-1; the D is unclear. This CDR3 region has 13 residues. Trimming removed 1 base from V and 2 bases from J, with 6 bases in between. Germline lookup yields CDR1 SGHDT and CDR2 YYEEEE.

The V and J genes are TRBV9 and TRBJ2-3; the match to TRBD2 covers 10 bases. Germline lookup yields CDR1 SGDLS and CDR2 YYNGEE. With V trimmed by 0 bases and J by 5 bases, 6 bases remained unmatched. This CDR3 is 16 amino acids long. This CDR3 is CASSVGLAGVEDTQYF. CDR3 DNA: TGTGCCAGCAGCGTAGGGCTAGCGGGAGTGGAAGATACGCAGTATTTT.

The chain joins TRBV10-2 to TRBJ2-3; D remains ambiguous. CDR3 length: 9 amino acids. Germline CDR1 WSHSY, CDR2 SAAADI. CDR3: CSTGDTQYF. CDR3 bases: TGCTCCACGGGAGATACGCAGTATTTT.

This clone was counted a few times. The J gene is TRBJ2-2, the V gene TRBV5-1; D is perhaps TRBD1 (6 bases). This CDR3 comprises 17 residues. CDR1 and CDR2 (germline): SGHRS, YFSETQ. Trimming took off 0 bases at V and 5 bases at J, with 17 bases between the two ends. For the CDR3, the DNA is TGCGCCAGCAGCTTGGAAGGGACACGGGTGTTGACCGGGGAGCTGTTTTTT. Protein sequence: CASSLEGTRVLTGELFF.

The V gene is TRBV18, the J gene TRBJ1-2, with 7 bases matching TRBD1. Germline V lookup: CDR1 KGHSH, CDR2 LQKENI. J was trimmed by 8 bases and V by 2 bases; bases with no gene match: 11. This CDR3 is 15 amino acids long. Written as DNA, the CDR3 is TGTGCCAGCTCACCAGGGTGGGGACAGACCTCAGGCTACACCTTC. It encodes CASSPGWGQTSGYTF.

CDR3 bases: TGCGCCAGCAGCTTTACGGGGTTCCAAGAGACCCAGTACTTC. Its protein product is CASSFTGFQETQYF. The chain carries TRBV5-1 and TRBJ2-5, with D maybe TRBD2 (5 bases). Germline V gene data show CDR1 as SGHRS and CDR2 as YFSETQ. V was pared by 2 bases and J by 1 base, with 9 bases between. The length of the CDR3 is 14 residues.

This clone was detected only once. This chain joins TRBV5-4 and TRBJ1-2; D is ambiguous. V gave up 3 bases and J gave up 2 bases, with 8 bases separating them. CDR3 length: 13 amino acids. The germline V gene encodes CDR1 SGHNT and CDR2 YYREEE (reference sequence). This chain's CDR3 is CASSSVQNYGYTF. DNA of the CDR3: TGTGCCAGCAGCTCCGTCCAGAACTATGGCTACACCTTC.

A few counts support this clone. This sequence joins TRBV4-1 and TRBJ1-1, with a tentative D call TRBD1 (6 bases). Germline V gene sequence: CDR1 MGHRA, CDR2 YSYEKL. This CDR3 region has 15 residues. Trimming removed 2 bases from V and 5 bases from J, with 15 bases in between. The CDR3 is CASSQSTGKTTEAFF. The CDR3 coding sequence is TGCGCCAGCAGCCAATCCACAGGGAAAACTACTGAAGCTTTCTTT.

This clone was counted between two and nine times. The chain employs TRBV5-1 and TRBJ2-2, with D possibly TRBD1 on 6 matching bases. CDR3 length: 14 amino acids. Germline-derived CDR1 and CDR2 are SGHRS and YFSETQ. V was shortened by 3 bases and J by 7 bases, with 13 bases between the two germline ends. The CDR3 spells CASSYREEGGELFF. The CDR3 DNA is TGCGCCAGCAGCTACAGGGAAGAAGGCGGGGAGCTGTTTTTT.

The chain carries TRBV27 and TRBJ2-5; D might be TRBD1 (6 bases). Germline CDR1 is MNHEY and CDR2 is SMNVEV (reference sequence). This CDR3 comprises 14 residues. V was shortened by 5 bases and J by 7 bases, with 17 bases between the two germline ends. The CDR3 region has the DNA TGTGCCAGCAGTCCTACTCCGACAGGATGGACCCAGTACTTC. Its protein is CASSPTPTGWTQYF.

The CDR3 sequence is CASSSTSRGRTEAFF. CDR3 coding DNA: TGTGCCAGCAGCTCCACCAGCAGGGGAAGGACTGAAGCTTTCTTT. V and J are TRBV6-1 and TRBJ1-1; D might be TRBD1 (6 bases). Per germline, CDR1 MNHNS and CDR2 SASEGT. Deletions cut 6 bases from V and 5 bases from J, with 19 bases between. The CDR3 extends over 15 amino acids.

V and J are TRBV30 and TRBJ1-6; 8 bases agree with TRBD1. CDR3 length: 13 amino acids. Germline V gene data show CDR1 as GTSNPN and CDR2 as SVGIG (reference sequence). Trimming cost V 5 bases and J 6 bases; bases outside gene matches: 3. The CDR3 sequence is CAWRTGFNSPLHF. CDR3 DNA sequence: TGTGCCTGGCGGACAGGGTTTAATTCACCCCTCCACTTT.

A few counts support this clone. The chain joins TRBV28 to TRBJ1-4, with D possibly TRBD1 on 6 matching bases. Germline CDR1 is MDHEN and CDR2 is SYDVKM. With 7 bases removed from V and 8 bases from J, the gap between germline ends came to 17 bases. The CDR3 is made up of 14 amino acids. CDR3 sequence: CASTGGTTWEKLFF. The CDR3 DNA is TGTGCCAGCACGGGGGGCACAACCTGGGAAAAACTGTTTTTT.

V and J are TRBV2 and TRBJ2-5, with 9 nucleotides matching TRBD1. The J call may be faulty, since TRBJ2-7 better matches the DNA end. Germline CDR1 reads SNHLY; CDR2 reads FYNNEI. The CDR3 sequence is 13 residues long. CDR3 in DNA: TGTGCCAGCACGAGGGACAGGGCCTACGAGCAGTACTTC. Translated, it gives CASTRDRAYEQYF.

This chain connects TRBV11-3 to TRBJ2-2, with D tentatively TRBD2 (5 bases). Germline V lookup: CDR1 SGHNT, CDR2 YENEEA. The CDR3 has 14 amino acids. V was shortened by 6 bases and J by 5 bases, with 13 bases between the two germline ends. CDR3 loop: CASSFLAQTGELFF. Written as DNA, the CDR3 is TGTGCCAGCAGTTTTCTAGCCCAGACCGGGGAGCTGTTTTTT.

The chain uses TRBV11-2 and TRBJ2-1; no clear D. Germline V lookup: CDR1 SGHAT, CDR2 FQNNGV. This CDR3 comprises 13 residues. V was clipped by 5 bases and J by 4 bases, with 9 bases between them. The DNA for the CDR3 is TGTGCCAGCAGCCTCCCCGTTTACAATGAGCAGTTCTTC. It codes for CASSLPVYNEQFF.

Here the CDR3 reads CASTGGSGQPQHF. CDR3 DNA: TGTGCCTCAACCGGGGGGAGTGGACAGCCCCAGCATTTT. V is TRBV30 and J is TRBJ1-5; TRBD1 is a possible D gene (5 bases). Germline lookup yields CDR1 GTSNPN and CDR2 SVGIG (reference sequence). Trimming pared 7 bases from V and 7 bases from J, leaving 17 bases between. This CDR3 has 13 amino acids.

This chain links TRBV2 with TRBJ2-3; 9 nucleotides line up with TRBD1. Germline lookup yields CDR1 SNHLY and CDR2 FYNNEI. CDR3 size: 17 residues. V shed 0 bases, J shed 2 bases, and the junction held 6 bases outside the gene matches. In DNA form, the CDR3 reads TGTGCCAGCAGTGAAGCGCTTTGGACAGGGGACACAGATACGCAGTATTTT. Protein sequence: CASSEALWTGDTDTQYF.

The rearrangement joins TRBV7-2 to TRBJ2-1, with D perhaps TRBD1 (5 bases). Germline CDR1 SGHTA, CDR2 FQGNSA. The V gene lost 3 bases and the J gene lost 0 bases, with 9 bases spanning the gap. This CDR3 has 15 residues. The CDR3 DNA reads as TGTGCCAGCAGCTTCGGACATCTCTCCTACAATGAGCAGTTCTTC. Amino acid sequence: CASSFGHLSYNEQFF.

The V call is TRBV5-1, the J call TRBJ2-1, with TRBD1 identical over 8 bases. CDR1 is SGHRS and CDR2 is YFSETQ in the germline V gene. V was clipped by 5 bases and J by 2 bases; unmatched bases: 3. The CDR3 covers 14 residues. The DNA for the CDR3 is TGCGCCAGCAGGATGGACAGGGCCTACAATGAGCAGTTCTTC. It translates to CASRMDRAYNEQFF.

The DNA for the CDR3 is TGTGCCAGCAGCTTATTAGGAAGGACAGTCTCTGGAAACACCATATATTTT. Amino acid sequence: CASSLLGRTVSGNTIYF. The chain combines TRBV7-2 with TRBJ1-3, with D possibly matching TRBD1 (6 bases). The V gene lost 2 bases and the J gene lost 0 bases, with 14 bases spanning the gap. The CDR3 has 17 residues. CDR1 and CDR2 from the germline V gene are SGHTA and FQGNSA.

V is TRBV19 and J is TRBJ1-6; the match to TRBD1 covers 8 bases. Germline loops: CDR1 LNHDA, CDR2 SQIVND (reference sequence). This CDR3 contains 14 residues. V trimming: 5 bases; J trimming: 8 bases; junction bases outside the gene matches: 5. CDR3 in amino acids: CASSATGGDSPLHF. The CDR3, as DNA: TGTGCCAGTAGTGCAACAGGGGGGGATTCACCCCTCCACTTT.

In this sample, this clone turned up once. The chain combines TRBV4-2 with TRBJ2-1; TRBD2 agrees at 7 bases. Germline lookup yields CDR1 LGHNA and CDR2 YNFKEQ. The CDR3 is 15 residues long. V trimming: 4 bases; J trimming: 7 bases; junction bases outside the gene matches: 10. The CDR3 DNA reads as TGTGCCAGCAGCCCCGGGGAGGGGTGGAAGAATGAGCAGTTCTTC. Encoded protein: CASSPGEGWKNEQFF.

This clone was seen just once. The chain couples TRBV5-1 to TRBJ2-1, with D uncertain. The germline V gene encodes CDR1 SGHRS and CDR2 YFSETQ. V gave up 0 bases and J gave up 6 bases, with 7 bases separating them. The CDR3 covers 13 residues. Written as DNA, the CDR3 is TGCGCCAGCAGCTTGGAATTCTTCAATGAGCAGTTCTTC. It translates to CASSLEFFNEQFF.